The 21 T cell receptor beta chains in this list originate from one sample, sequenced in a study of T-cell reconstitution after alpha-beta-depleted transplantation in children. Unique molecular identifiers were built into the TCRbeta library. A single record per CDR3 protein comes from TCRdb applying MiXCR to the PCR reads. Of some 440,000 distinct CDR3 sequences in the sample, 15% to 20% were seen once. The source material was PBMCs, mostly from graft donor cells, sampled 360 days after TCRalphabeta/CD19-depleted stem cell transplant. Every receptor here comes from a boy under two years old who had a stem cell transplant for Wiskott-Aldrich syndrome, so the T cells may come from the graft donor.

The V gene is TRBV10-3, the J gene TRBJ2-3; 8 positions match TRBD1. The CDR3 spans 14 residues. CDR1 ENHRY and CDR2 SYGVKD come from the germline V gene. V lost 10 bases and J lost 2; bases outside the gene matches: 8. The CDR3 nucleotides are TGTGCCACCGAAGACAGGGGCTTCACAGATACGCAGTATTTT. It encodes CATEDRGFTDTQYF.

This clonotype was seen a few times. The CDR3 here is CASSLQGDYYYEQYF. CDR3 nucleotides: TGCGCCAGCAGCTTGCAGGGAGACTACTACTACGAGCAGTACTTC. The V call is TRBV5-1, the J call TRBJ2-7; D is perhaps TRBD1 or TRBD2 (5 bases each). The germline V and J ends were trimmed by 1 base and 3 bases, with 14 bases remaining between them. The CDR3 length is 15 residues. CDR1 and CDR2 (germline): SGHRS, YFSETQ.

V gene TRBV12-3 or TRBV12-4 combines with J gene TRBJ2-7; D not certain. The germline V and J ends were trimmed by 1 base and 6 bases, with 19 bases remaining between them. CDR3 size: 16 residues. The CDR3 reads CASSLDGVRSSGEQYF. CDR3 DNA sequence: TGTGCCAGCAGTTTAGATGGGGTGAGATCGTCCGGCGAGCAGTACTTC.

Ten or more counts support this clonotype. The chain couples TRBV4-1 to TRBJ1-5, with D tentatively TRBD1 (5 bases). V was shortened by 6 bases and J by 4 bases, with 19 bases between the two germline ends. The V gene's germline CDR1 is MGHRA and CDR2 YSYEKL. This CDR3 is built from 16 residues. The CDR3 DNA sequence: TGCGCCAGCAGGTACAGGACCTGGATTCGGAATCAGCCCCAGCATTTT. Translating gives CASRYRTWIRNQPQHF.

The chain has TRBV7-6 and TRBJ2-4; D is ambiguous. Deletions cut 0 bases from V and 7 bases from J, with 7 bases between. CDR1 and CDR2 (germline): SGHVS, FNYEAQ. CDR3 length: 13 residues. CDR3 sequence: CASSLAGVNIQYF. CDR3 in DNA: TGTGCCAGCAGCTTAGCTGGGGTGAACATTCAGTACTTC.

This chain links TRBV5-1 with TRBJ2-5; D is possibly TRBD1 (6 bases). The CDR3 has 15 residues. V was cut by 4 bases and J by 5 bases, with 18 bases left in between. CDR1 SGHRS and CDR2 YFSETQ come from the germline V gene. CDR3 sequence reads: CASSLFPGHRETQYF. The CDR3 bases are TGCGCCAGCAGCCTATTCCCGGGACATCGGGAGACCCAGTACTTC.

Many counts were recorded for this clonotype. The chain recombines TRBV10-3 with TRBJ2-7; D is uncertain. The CDR3 spans 14 residues. Germline V gene sequence: CDR1 ENHRY, CDR2 SYGVKD. With 4 bases removed from V and 1 base from J, the gap between germline ends came to 11 bases. CDR3 residues: CAISGWNSSYEQYF. The DNA for the CDR3 is TGTGCCATCAGTGGGTGGAACAGTTCCTACGAGCAGTACTTC.

There are a few counts of this clonotype. The rearrangement uses TRBV15 and TRBJ2-4; 7 positions match TRBD1. The CDR3 covers 14 residues. The J segment lost 4 bases and the V segment lost 5 bases, leaving 5 bases of the junction unmatched. Germline loops: CDR1 LNHNV, CDR2 YYDKDF (reference sequence). The CDR3 here is CATSPRTGKNIQYF. In nucleotides, the CDR3 is TGTGCCACCAGCCCGAGGACAGGAAAAAACATTCAGTACTTC. The variable domain in full, completed from reference TRBV15 and TRBJ2-4, reads DAMVIQNPRYQVTQFGKPVTLSCSQTLNHNVMYWYQQKSSQAPKLLFHYYDKDFNNEADTPDNFQSRRPNTSFCFLDIRSPGLGDTAMYLCATSPRTGKNIQYFGAGTRLSVL.

The gene calls are TRBV20-1 and TRBJ2-6; 11 positions agree with TRBD1. The CDR3 sequence is 17 residues long. With 6 bases clipped from V and 0 bases from J, the junction kept 7 bases outside the gene matches. CDR1 is DFQATT and CDR2 is SNEGSKA in the germline V gene (reference sequence). In DNA, the CDR3 is TGCAGTGCAGACCCGGGACAGGGGGACTCTGGGGCCAACGTCCTGACTTTC. Its protein product is CSADPGQGDSGANVLTF.

Only a few counts were recorded for this clonotype. The chain recombines TRBV12-3 or TRBV12-4 with TRBJ1-4, with TRBD1 matching over 8 bases. The length of the CDR3 is 14 residues. V lost 6 bases, J lost 6 bases, and 6 bases stayed unmatched. The CDR3 region is CASRLTGVYEKLFF. DNA of the CDR3: TGTGCCAGCAGGCTGACAGGGGTGTATGAAAAACTGTTTTTT.

The chain has TRBV3-1 and TRBJ2-3, with 9 bases fitting TRBD2. After removal of 11 bases from V and 5 bases from J, the junction contained 20 bases not matched to a gene. Germline V gene data show CDR1 as LGHDT and CDR2 as YNNKEL (reference sequence). This CDR3 has 17 amino acids. CDR3 DNA: TGTGCCTCCAGCCTGGGAATGGGCGGGGGGGCTAGAGATACGCAGTATTTT. This codes for CASSLGMGGGARDTQYF.

The rearrangement joins TRBV6-2 or TRBV6-3 to TRBJ2-3; no firm D call. The CDR3 consists of 13 residues. CDR1 is MNHEY and CDR2 is SVGEGT in the germline V gene. CDR3 in amino acids: CVNDTPSTDTQYF. The CDR3 nucleotides read TGTGTCAACGACACTCCCAGCACAGATACGCAGTATTTT.

The chain employs TRBV21-1 and TRBJ2-1; the listed D gene, TRBD1, was not tested against the DNA. TRBV21-1 is a pseudogene locus. The CDR3 totals 12 residues. CDR3: CASSGGANEQFF. In DNA form, the CDR3 reads TGTGCCAGCAGCGGGGGGGCGAATGAGCAGTTCTTC.

The chain links TRBV7-2 to TRBJ2-7; a weak D match, TRBD2 (6 bases). This CDR3 has 15 residues. V gave up 0 bases and J gave up 4 bases, with 13 bases separating them. Per germline, CDR1 SGHTA and CDR2 FQGNSA. CDR3 protein: CASSLALGGLYEQYF. CDR3 coding DNA: TGTGCCAGCAGCTTAGCGCTAGGAGGGTTGTACGAGCAGTACTTC.

The chain combines TRBV28 with TRBJ2-7; D possibly corresponds to TRBD2 (5 bases). The CDR3 sequence is 17 residues long. CDR1 is MDHEN, CDR2 SYDVKM, per germline. V gave up 1 base and J gave up 1 base, with 17 bases separating them. CDR3 DNA: TGTGCCAGCAGTTTATTATTCGGGGTGGATGGGTCCTACGAGCAGTACTTC. Protein product: CASSLLFGVDGSYEQYF.

This clonotype was observed at least ten times. This sequence joins TRBV6-5 and TRBJ2-7; 8 bases line up with TRBD2. The CDR3 contains 14 residues. Losses at the gene ends were 6 bases for V and 5 bases for J; bases not matched to a gene: 9. CDR1 and CDR2 from the germline V gene are MNHEY and SVGAGI. As DNA, the CDR3 is TGTGCCAGCAGCTCTACTAGCGGCGGCCACGAGCAGTACTTC. This sequence encodes CASSSTSGGHEQYF.

This rearrangement joins TRBV7-6 to TRBJ2-3, with D unclear. This CDR3 region has 13 residues. In germline, CDR1 is SGHVS, CDR2 FNYEAQ. Trimming removed 5 bases at V and 8 bases at J, with 14 bases between. The CDR3 loop reads CASSRMAVGTQYF. The CDR3 DNA sequence: TGTGCCAGCAGCCGGATGGCCGTCGGTACGCAGTATTTT.

In this sample, this clonotype turned up a few times. The chain combines TRBV20-1 with TRBJ2-2; 8 bases map to TRBD2. This CDR3 spans 15 amino acids. CDR1 is DFQATT and CDR2 is SNEGSKA in the germline V gene (reference sequence). Trimming cost V 2 bases and J 5 bases; bases outside gene matches: 7. CDR3 residues: CSARSGSWGTGELFF. CDR3 nucleotides: TGCAGTGCTAGAAGCGGGAGTTGGGGGACCGGGGAGCTGTTTTTT.

The V call is TRBV7-9, the J call TRBJ2-7, with 7 bases identical to TRBD2. There are 14 residues in the CDR3. The germline V gene has CDR1 SEHNR and CDR2 FQNEAQ (reference sequence). V was pared by 4 bases and J by 4 bases, with 7 bases of the junction left unmatched. This CDR3 is CASSSTTSWYEQYF. CDR3 nucleotide sequence: TGTGCCAGCAGCTCTACGACTAGCTGGTACGAGCAGTACTTC.

The table lists this clonotype with a few counts. The V call is TRBV5-1, the J call TRBJ1-4; 11 bases agree with TRBD1. The CDR3 runs to 14 residues. Germline-derived CDR1 and CDR2 are SGHRS and YFSETQ. V shed 1 base and J 10 bases; nucleotides not matched to a gene: 3. Here the CDR3 reads CASSLTGQGGKLFF. The CDR3 nucleotides read TGCGCCAGCAGCTTGACGGGACAGGGGGGAAAACTGTTTTTT.

V is TRBV28 and J is TRBJ2-7, with unresolved D. CDR1 MDHEN and CDR2 SYDVKM come from the germline V gene. This CDR3 is 14 amino acids long. The V and J ends lost 4 bases and 0 bases respectively, with 10 bases between them. Here the CDR3 DNA reads TGTGCCAGCAGTTGGTCCCCGGGCTCCTACGAGCAGTACTTC. Translation: CASSWSPGSYEQYF. Based on the CDR3 plus reference TRBV28 and TRBJ2-7, the full variable domain is DVKVTQSSRYLVKRTGEKVFLECVQDMDHENMFWYRQDPGLGLRLIYFSYDVKMKEKGDIPEGYSVSREKKERFSLILESASTNQTSMYLCASSWSPGSYEQYFGPGTRLTVT.